This TCR beta chain was documented in a study of blood T cell repertoires in COVID-19. The germline V gene has CDR1 SGDLS and CDR2 YYNGEE. Germline trimming cut 1 base from V and 2 bases from J; bases unmatched to any gene: 8. CDR3 size: 16 residues. Original methodology: By means of reference gene primer amplification, nucleated cell counts were estimated. Data came from immunoSEQ multiplex PCR; TCRdb stores just in-frame clones and leaves some out. V, J and clone size are taken as reported in that table, and D and trimming were inferred from the DNA itself. The table has about 18,000 clones, approximately 91% seen once.

Sequencing was performed on peripheral blood. This sequence joins TRBV9 and TRBJ2-5; 7 bases align to TRBD1. This receptor was taken from a human donor in a cohort sampled during active COVID-19. CDR3 nucleotides: TGTGCCAGCAGCGTATTTGACAGGGAGTCGCAAGAGACCCAGTACTTC. Protein sequence: CASSVFDRESQETQYF.